This T cell receptor (beta chain) was captured by sequencing in a study of blood T cell repertoires in COVID-19. Study context: Acute and convalescent COVID-19 specimens originated in the United States, Italy and Spain. Nucleic acid was either cDNA or gDNA, and it came from T cells, B-cell-depleted T cells, or PBMCs.

As processed by the authors: Estimated nucleated cell counts came from reference gene primer amplification. The repertoire was sequenced with immunoSEQ multiplex PCR; TCRdb's copy has only in-frame clones and lacks some. D and trimming were read from the DNA, whereas the V and J calls and clone size are those reported in that table. The top ten clones hold roughly 14% of a sample with more than 150,000 clones, 80% to 90% of them seen once. This CDR3 region has 17 residues. V trimming: 9 bases; J trimming: 1 base; junction bases outside the gene matches: 13. Germline lookup yields CDR1 SGHTS and CDR2 YDEGEE.

The sequence derives from a woman in her 40s with acute or convalescent COVID-19. The sequencing sample was made of peripheral blood. J is TRBJ1-3 and V is TRBV5-8, with TRBD1 matching 10 bases. CDR3 sequence (DNA): TGTGCCACAGGGGTCGGGACAGGGGTGGATTCTGGAAACACCATATATTTT. It specifies CATGVGTGVDSGNTIYF.